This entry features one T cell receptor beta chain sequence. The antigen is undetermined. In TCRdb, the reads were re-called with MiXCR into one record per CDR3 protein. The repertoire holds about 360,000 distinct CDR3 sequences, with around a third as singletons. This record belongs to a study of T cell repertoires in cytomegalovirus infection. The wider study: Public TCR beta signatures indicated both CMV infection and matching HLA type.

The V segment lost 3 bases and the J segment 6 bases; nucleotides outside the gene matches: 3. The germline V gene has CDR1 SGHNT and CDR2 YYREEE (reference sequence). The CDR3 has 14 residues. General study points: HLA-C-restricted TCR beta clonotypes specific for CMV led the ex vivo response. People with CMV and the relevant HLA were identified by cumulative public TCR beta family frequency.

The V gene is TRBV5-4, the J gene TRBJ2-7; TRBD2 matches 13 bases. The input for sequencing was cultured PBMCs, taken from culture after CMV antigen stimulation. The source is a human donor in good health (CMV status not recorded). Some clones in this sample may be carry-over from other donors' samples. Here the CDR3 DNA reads TGTGCCAGCAGCTCTGGACTAGCGGGAGCCGAGCAGTACTTC. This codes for CASSSGLAGAEQYF.